Given below is one TCR beta chain in context. Its specificity is not known. These data are taken from a study of vaccination and CD4 T cells after COVID-19. Points from the study as a whole: Counts of SARS-CoV-2-reactive clonotypes had a median that went from approximately 21 to 38, a nonsignificant change. Spike mono-reactivity marked 304 of 307 vaccine-specific clones in convalescent patients.

Described treatment: approximately 9-day PBMC culture with coronavirus spike peptide pools or control peptides (ViraFEST assay). Cultured CD4+ T cell DNA was sequenced using the Oncomine TCR Beta short-read assay. TCRdb redid the calling of the PCR reads with MiXCR, one entry per CDR3 protein. The sample consists of about 20,000 distinct CDR3 sequences, 60% of them appearing once. V shed 8 bases and J shed 8 bases, with 18 bases lying between them. Germline values: CDR1 SGHNT, CDR2 YENEEA. The CDR3 length is 13 residues. Material: CD4+ T cells from blood, cultured in vitro, obtained after SARS-CoV-2 vaccination. This receptor was identified in a human donor who had recovered from COVID-19. This rearrangement joins TRBV11-3 to TRBJ1-2, with D tentatively TRBD1 (6 bases). DNA of the CDR3: TGTGCCAGCGGGGTCCCGGGGGCGGAGGGCTACACCTTC. Its protein is CASGVPGAEGYTF. Using reference TRBV11-3 and TRBJ1-2 for the parts outside the CDR3, the full variable domain is EAGVVQSPRYKIIEKKQPVAFWCNPISGHNTLYWYLQNLGQGPELLIRYENEEAVDDSQLPKDRFSAERLKGVDSTLKIQPAELGDSAVYLCASGVPGAEGYTFGSGTRLTVV.